This T cell receptor (beta chain) is drawn from a study of vaccination and CD4 T cells after COVID-19. As for the study in general: For post-vaccine samples, collection took place a median approximately 72 days after dose two, ranging from 14 to 241.

Indicated treatment: roughly 10-day PBMC culture with coronavirus spike peptide pools or control peptides (ViraFEST assay). Peptide pool stimulation in ViraFEST expanded antigen-specific T cells, whose TCRs were then sequenced. Points on this clonotype: What it binds is unknown.

Trimming pared 0 bases from V and 0 bases from J, leaving 6 bases between. The CDR3 length is 16 residues. In germline, CDR1 is LGHNA, CDR2 YNFKEQ. Cultured CD4+ T-cell DNA underwent Oncomine TCR Beta short-read sequencing. TCRdb re-called the PCR reads through MiXCR, storing one row per CDR3 protein. The table shows about 15,000 distinct CDR3 sequences, with around half occurring only once. The chain combines TRBV4-2 with TRBJ2-6; D might be TRBD1 or TRBD2, each matching 5 bases. Material: CD4+ T cells from blood, cultured in vitro, obtained before SARS-CoV-2 vaccination. The source is a human donor who had recovered from COVID-19. CDR3 residues: CASSQDGTSGANVLTF. Written as DNA, the CDR3 is TGTGCCAGCAGCCAAGATGGGACCTCTGGGGCCAACGTCCTGACTTTC.